Reported below is one TCR beta chain. Profiled with immunoSEQ multiplex PCR; TCRdb holds only in-frame clones, not every one. The repertoire holds some 240,000 clones, 85% seen once, with about 6.9% in the top ten. In terms of age and location, participants ranged from roughly 18 to 90 years and lived in about two dozen US areas. Researchers sorted participants into cohorts using their self-reported clinical history. Within 2 weeks of study entry, exposed participants had contacted a PCR-confirmed or clinician-diagnosed COVID-19 case. These data originate in a study of blood T cell repertoires in COVID-19. The TCR sequence derives from a woman in her forties or fifties who had been exposed to COVID-19. What was sequenced was PBMCs or T cells enriched from blood (not recorded which).

CDR3 amino acids: CALTGVFSTEAFF. CDR3 nucleotide sequence: TGTGCCCTTACGGGGGTTTTCAGTACTGAAGCTTTCTTT. V and J are TRBV7-9 and TRBJ1-1, with D perhaps TRBD1 (5 bases). The ends were cut back, 11 bases at V and 5 bases at J, with 18 bases in the middle. CDR1 and CDR2 (germline): SEHNR, FQNEAQ (reference sequence). This CDR3 spans 13 amino acids. Based on the CDR3 plus reference TRBV7-9 and TRBJ1-1, the full variable domain is DTGVSQNPRHKITKRGQNVTFRCDPISEHNRLYWYRQTLGQGPEFLTYFQNEAQLEKSRLLSDRFSAERPKGSFSTLEIQRTEQGDSAMYLCALTGVFSTEAFFGQGTRLTVV.